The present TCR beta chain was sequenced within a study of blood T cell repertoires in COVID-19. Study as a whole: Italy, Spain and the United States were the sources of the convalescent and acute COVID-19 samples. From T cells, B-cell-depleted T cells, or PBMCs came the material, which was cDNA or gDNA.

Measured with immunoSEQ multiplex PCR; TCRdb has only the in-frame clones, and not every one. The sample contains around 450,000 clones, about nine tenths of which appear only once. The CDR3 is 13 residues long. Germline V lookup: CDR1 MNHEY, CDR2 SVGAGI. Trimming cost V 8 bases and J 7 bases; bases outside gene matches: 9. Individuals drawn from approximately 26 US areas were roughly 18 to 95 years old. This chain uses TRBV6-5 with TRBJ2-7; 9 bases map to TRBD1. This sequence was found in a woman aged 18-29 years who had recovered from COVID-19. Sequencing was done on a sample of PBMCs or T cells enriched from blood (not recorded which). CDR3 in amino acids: CASGGQGNTEQYF. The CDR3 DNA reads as TGTGCCAGCGGGGGACAGGGTAACACGGAGCAGTACTTC.